The 5 T cell receptor beta chains below all came from one sample that was sequenced in a study of identical twins. Each CDR3 protein gets one entry after TCRdb re-called the 5' RACE reads with MiXCR. The sample comprises 510,000 or so distinct CDR3 sequences, 15% of which are singletons, and nearly 0.45% rests with the top ten. These records were also assigned to another study, of yellow fever vaccine responses in identical twins.

The sample comprised CD4+ T cells sorted from blood. The receptors shown here come from a woman younger than 30 in good health.

This clonotype was seen more than once but under ten times. The chain is built from TRBV27 and TRBJ2-1; TRBD2 agrees at 12 bases. V gave up 6 bases and J gave up 8 bases; unmatched junction bases: 11. The CDR3 covers 16 residues. Per the germline V gene, CDR1 is MNHEY and CDR2 is SMNVEV (reference sequence). The CDR3 loop reads CASSTQTSGSLDEQFF. In DNA, the CDR3 is TGTGCCAGCAGCACGCAGACTAGCGGGAGCTTGGATGAGCAGTTCTTC.

The chain combines TRBV10-3 with TRBJ2-1; no definite D call. V lost 2 bases, J lost 2 bases, and 4 bases lay in between. Germline lookup yields CDR1 ENHRY and CDR2 SYGVKD. CDR3 length: 13 residues. The CDR3 protein is CAISETAYNEQFF. The CDR3 DNA follows: TGTGCCATCAGTGAGACAGCCTACAATGAGCAGTTCTTC.

This clonotype was observed a handful of times. V gene TRBV5-1 combines with J gene TRBJ1-1; perhaps TRBD1 as D (5 bases). This CDR3 has 15 residues. The V and J ends lost 4 bases and 1 base respectively, with 14 bases between them. The V gene's germline CDR1 is SGHRS and CDR2 YFSETQ. CDR3 sequence reads: CASSQDIQPNTEAFF. CDR3 nucleotides: TGCGCCAGCAGCCAGGACATACAGCCGAACACTGAAGCTTTCTTT.

The table lists this clonotype with a few counts. The J gene is TRBJ2-2, the V gene TRBV3-1; D is tentatively TRBD1 or TRBD2 (6 bases each). This CDR3 is built from 19 residues. The germline V gene has CDR1 LGHDT and CDR2 YNNKEL (reference sequence). V dropped 4 bases and J dropped 6 bases, with 27 bases sitting between them. In DNA, the CDR3 is TGTGCCAGCAGCCTTGGGGGGACACTTCCCCTGGGTTATCCCGGGGAGCTGTTTTTT. Amino acid sequence: CASSLGGTLPLGYPGELFF.

This clonotype was observed a few times. This sequence joins TRBV4-1 and TRBJ2-3; 9 bases fit TRBD2. V trimming: 0 bases; J trimming: 6 bases; junction bases outside the gene matches: 10. Germline lookup yields CDR1 MGHRA and CDR2 YSYEKL. The CDR3 consists of 17 residues. The CDR3 DNA follows: TGCGCCAGCAGCCAAGACAGTGCGGGGGGGCTGAGGGATACGCAGTATTTT. Protein product: CASSQDSAGGLRDTQYF.